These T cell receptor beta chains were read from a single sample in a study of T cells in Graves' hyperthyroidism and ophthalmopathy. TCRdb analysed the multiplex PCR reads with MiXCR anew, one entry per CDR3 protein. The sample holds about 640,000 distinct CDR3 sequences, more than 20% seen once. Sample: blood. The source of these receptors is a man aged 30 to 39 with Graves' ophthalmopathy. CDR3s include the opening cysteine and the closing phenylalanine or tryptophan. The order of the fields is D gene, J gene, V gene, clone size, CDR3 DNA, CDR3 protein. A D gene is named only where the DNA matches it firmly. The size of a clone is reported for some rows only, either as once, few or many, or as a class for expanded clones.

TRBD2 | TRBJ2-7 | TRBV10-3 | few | TGTGCCACCCTGGAGCGGACTAGCGGGAGTAGCGACGAGCAGTACTTC | CATLERTSGSSDEQYF
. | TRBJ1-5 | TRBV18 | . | TGTGCCAGCTCAGATACCGGGTCCCCCAATCAGCCCCAGCATTTT | CASSDTGSPNQPQHF
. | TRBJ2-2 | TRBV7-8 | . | TGTGCCAGCAGCTTAGTCCGGGCCCTAGGGGCCACCGGGGAGCTGTTTTTT | CASSLVRALGATGELFF
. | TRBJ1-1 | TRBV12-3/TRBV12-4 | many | TGTGCCAGCAGTTTACAACAGAAACCTGAAGCTTTCTTT | CASSLQQKPEAFF
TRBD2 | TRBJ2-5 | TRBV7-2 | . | TGTGCCAGCAGCTTACGGGGTTTCGGGATAGGGCGGGAGGGGAGAGAGACCCAGTACTTC | CASSLRGFGIGREGRETQYF
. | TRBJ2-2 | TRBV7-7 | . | TGTGCTAGCAGCTTAGCGGTAGGAACCGACACCGGGGAGCTGTTTTTT | CASSLAVGTDTGELFF
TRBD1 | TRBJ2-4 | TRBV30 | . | TGTGCCTGGAGTGTCTTCGGGACAGGGGAGCACAAAAACATTCAGTACTTC | CAWSVFGTGEHKNIQYF
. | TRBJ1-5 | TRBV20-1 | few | TGCAGTGCTTACTCAGGGGCGGGCAATCAGCCCCAGCATTTT | CSAYSGAGNQPQHF
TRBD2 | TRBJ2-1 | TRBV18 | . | TGTGCCAGCTCACCACATAAGGGACTAGCGGGAGATGAGCAGTTCTTC | CASSPHKGLAGDEQFF
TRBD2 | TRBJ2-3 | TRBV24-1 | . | TGTGCCACCAGTGATCAGACTAGCGGCACAGATACGCAGTATTTT | CATSDQTSGTDTQYF
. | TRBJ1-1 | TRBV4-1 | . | TGCGCCAGCAGCCACCTACAGATGAACACTGAAGCTTTCTTT | CASSHLQMNTEAFF
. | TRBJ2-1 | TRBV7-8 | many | TGTGCCAGCGAGCGGTCCGGGTGGGGGCAGTTCTTC | CASERSGWGQFF
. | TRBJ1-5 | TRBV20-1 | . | TGCAGTGCTAGCCCGACAGATCGCAATCAGCCCCAGCATTTT | CSASPTDRNQPQHF
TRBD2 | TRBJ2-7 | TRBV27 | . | TGTGCCAGCAGACGGACCGGGACTAGCGGCTCCTACGAGCAGTACTTC | CASRRTGTSGSYEQYF
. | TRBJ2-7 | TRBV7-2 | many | TGTGCCAGCAGCCCAAGCGGACTAACCTACGAGCAGTACTTC | CASSPSGLTYEQYF
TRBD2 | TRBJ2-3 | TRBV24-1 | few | TGTGCCACCAGTGATCAGGGGACTAGCGGGAGTGGCACAGATACGCAGTATTTT | CATSDQGTSGSGTDTQYF
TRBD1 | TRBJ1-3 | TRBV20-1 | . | TGCAGTGCTCGGGACAGGGGAAGGAACACCATATATTTT | CSARDRGRNTIYF
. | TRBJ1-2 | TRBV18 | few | TGTGCCAGCTCACCACGTGTTCAGGGGATGAACTATGGCTACACCTTC | CASSPRVQGMNYGYTF
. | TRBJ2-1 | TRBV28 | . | TGTGCCAGCAGTCCTGGGGCCCTTTCGTACAATGAGCAGTTCTTC | CASSPGALSYNEQFF
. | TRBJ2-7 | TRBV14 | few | TGTGCCAGCAGCCAAGGGACTCCAACTACCTACGAGCAGTACTTC | CASSQGTPTTYEQYF
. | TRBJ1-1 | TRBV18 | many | TGTGCCAGCTCACCACCACAGGGAAGCACTGAAGCTTTCTTT | CASSPPQGSTEAFF
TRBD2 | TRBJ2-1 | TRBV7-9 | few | TGTGCCAGCAGCTTATCGGCGGGCTCCGGGGGGGAGCAGTTCTTC | CASSLSAGSGGEQFF
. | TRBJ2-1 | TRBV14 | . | TGTGCCAGCAGCCAAGACGGGACTGACTGGGATGAGCAGTTCTTC | CASSQDGTDWDEQFF
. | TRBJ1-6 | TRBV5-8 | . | TGTGCCAGCAGCTCACAGGATACCTATAATTCACCCCTCCACTTT | CASSSQDTYNSPLHF
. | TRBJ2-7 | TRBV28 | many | TGTGCCAGCAGTCCGGCTACCCTCATTGTCTACGAGCAGTACTTC | CASSPATLIVYEQYF
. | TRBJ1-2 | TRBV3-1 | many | TGTGCCAGCAGCCAAAGGGGGAGTGGCTACACCTTC | CASSQRGSGYTF
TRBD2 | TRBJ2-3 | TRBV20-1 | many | TGCAGTGCTAGCGTCCTAGCGGACCCTTCGGATACGCAGTATTTT | CSASVLADPSDTQYF
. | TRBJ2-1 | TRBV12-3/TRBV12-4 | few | TGTGCCAGCAGTTTGGGCTGGAGCTCCTACAATGAGCAGTTCTTC | CASSLGWSSYNEQFF
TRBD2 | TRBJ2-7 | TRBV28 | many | TGTGCCAGCAGTGCCCCCGGGACTAGGTTCTACGAGCAGTACTTC | CASSAPGTRFYEQYF
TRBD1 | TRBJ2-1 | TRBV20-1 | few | TGCAGTGCTGACGGGACAGTCAATGGGAATGAGCAGTTCTTC | CSADGTVNGNEQFF
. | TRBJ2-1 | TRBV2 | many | TGTGCCAGCAGTGATTATGAGCAGTTCTTC | CASSDYEQFF
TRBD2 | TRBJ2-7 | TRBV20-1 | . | TGCAGTGCCATTTTCCGGACTAGCGGCTACGAGCAGTACTTC | CSAIFRTSGYEQYF
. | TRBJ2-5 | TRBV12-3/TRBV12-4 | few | TGTGCCAGCAGTTCCCCCGCGTTAGGGGGGGAGACCCAGTACTTC | CASSSPALGGETQYF
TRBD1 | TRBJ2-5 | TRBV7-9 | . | TGTGCCAGCAGCTCCACAGGGGGCTGGGAGACCCAGTACTTC | CASSSTGGWETQYF
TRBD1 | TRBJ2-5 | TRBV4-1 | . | TGCGCCAGCAGCCGGGGACAGCTTGACCAAGAGACCCAGTACTTC | CASSRGQLDQETQYF
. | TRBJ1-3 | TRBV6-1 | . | TGTGCCAGCAGCCCCCGATCCTACTCTGGAAACACCATATATTTT | CASSPRSYSGNTIYF
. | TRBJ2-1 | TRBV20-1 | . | TGCAGTGCTTTGGACAGTTTCTTGGGGCCCTACAATGAGCAGTTCTTC | CSALDSFLGPYNEQFF
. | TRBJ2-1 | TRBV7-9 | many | TGTGCCAGCAGCTTTGCGGAGGCTTACAATGAGCAGTTCTTC | CASSFAEAYNEQFF
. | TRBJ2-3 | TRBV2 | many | TGTGCCAGCAGTCTCCTCTTCATCACAGATACGCAGTATTTT | CASSLLFITDTQYF
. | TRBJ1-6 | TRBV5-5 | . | TGTGCCAGCAGCGAATACCAGGGTCCGGGGACCGTGACCCTCCACTTT | CASSEYQGPGTVTLHF
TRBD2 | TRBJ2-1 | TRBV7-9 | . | TGTGCCAGCAGCCCGAGGGCGCTAGCGGGGGGCTCCTACAATGAGCAGTTCTTC | CASSPRALAGGSYNEQFF
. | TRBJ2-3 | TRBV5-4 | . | TGTGCCAGCAGCTTGGGGGGAGGTGACGGTACGCAGTATTTT | CASSLGGGDGTQYF
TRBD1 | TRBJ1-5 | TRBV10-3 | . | TGTGCCATCAGTGACAGGGGGAGTCAGCCCCAGCATTTT | CAISDRGSQPQHF
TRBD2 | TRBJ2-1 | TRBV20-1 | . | TGCAGTGCGCCGGGACTAGCGGGAGTGGGCGAGCAGTTCTTC | CSAPGLAGVGEQFF
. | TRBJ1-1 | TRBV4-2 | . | TGTGCCAGCAGCCCCCGGGACAATTGGAACACTGAAGCTTTCTTT | CASSPRDNWNTEAFF
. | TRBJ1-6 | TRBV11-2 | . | TGTGCCAGCAGCCCGGCGGGGAATTCACCCCTCGACTTT | CASSPAGNSPLDF
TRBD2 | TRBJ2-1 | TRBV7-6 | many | TGTGCCAGCAGCGCCACCGGGACTAGGGTTAACAATGAGCAGTTCTTC | CASSATGTRVNNEQFF
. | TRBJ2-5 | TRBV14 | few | TGTGCCAGCAGCCATGGACAGACGAGAGGGAATCAAGAGACCCAGTACTTC | CASSHGQTRGNQETQYF
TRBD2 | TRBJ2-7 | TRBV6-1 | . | TGTGCCAGCAGTCCCTCCGGGACTAGCGTTTACGAGCAGTACTTC | CASSPSGTSVYEQYF
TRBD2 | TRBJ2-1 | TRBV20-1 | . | TGCAGTGCTAGAGATGGCGGTCTAGCGGGAGCCGACAATGAGCAGTTCTTC | CSARDGGLAGADNEQFF
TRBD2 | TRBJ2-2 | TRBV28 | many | TGTGCCAGCAGTTTAAATGGCGGGAGGGCGGACGCCGGGGAGCTGTTTTTT | CASSLNGGRADAGELFF
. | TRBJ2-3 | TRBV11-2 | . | TGTGCCAGCAGCTTAGTACCGGGTTCAGATACGCAGTATTTT | CASSLVPGSDTQYF
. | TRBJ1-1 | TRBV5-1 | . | TGCGCCAGCAGCTTGGCCAGGCCAAGAGGAACTGAAGCTTTCTTT | CASSLARPRGTEAFF